The next 9 T cell receptor beta chains were all read from a single sample in a study of beta chain features in type 1 diabetes. Expressed TCRB transcripts got sequenced, as all isolated RNA was reverse transcribed. Generated by immunoSEQ multiplex PCR, the TCRdb table keeps only in-frame clones and is missing some. This table has approximately 470,000 clones, about 30% appearing once. Sequencing was done on a sample of naive CD4+ T cells from blood. The receptors derive from a young man in good health.

This clone was seen a handful of times. CDR3 DNA sequence: TGTGCCAGCAGCCTACTGGCGGGGGAGCTGTTTTTT. Encoded protein: CASSLLAGELFF. The rearrangement joins TRBV7-3 to TRBJ2-2; unclear D gene. The V end was cut by 5 bases, the J end by 8 bases, with 9 bases between. CDR1 and CDR2 (germline): SGHTA, FQGTGA. This CDR3 contains 12 residues.

V and J are TRBV13 and TRBJ2-3, with 13 bases lining up with TRBD2. Germline assignment: CDR1 PRHDT and CDR2 FYEKMQ (reference sequence). V lost 5 bases to trimming and J lost 4 bases; unmatched junction nucleotides: 6. CDR3 length: 16 residues. CDR3 protein: CASSVTTSGRSDTQYF. The CDR3 DNA follows: TGTGCCAGCAGCGTAACGACTAGCGGGAGGTCAGATACGCAGTATTTT.

The chain has TRBV19 and TRBJ2-1; no clear D gene. This CDR3 region has 17 residues. In germline, CDR1 is LNHDA, CDR2 SQIVND (reference sequence). Trimming took 6 bases from V and 3 from J, leaving 21 bases between them. The CDR3 loop is CASSPPSRAVHYNEQFF. The CDR3 region has the DNA TGTGCCAGTAGCCCACCGTCCCGGGCGGTTCACTACAATGAGCAGTTCTTC.

The chain is built from TRBV25-1 and TRBJ2-6; D unclear. The V gene's germline CDR1 is MGHDK and CDR2 SYGVNS. Trimming left V 8 bases short and J 2 bases short, with 16 bases between. CDR3 length equals 16 residues. Here the CDR3 DNA reads TGTGCCAGCGGCGGTCGGTTTGGGGCTGGGGCCAACGTCCTGACTTTC. Protein product: CASGGRFGAGANVLTF.

The chain is built from TRBV7-2 and TRBJ2-7; D remains ambiguous. This CDR3 has 15 residues. V dropped 0 bases and J dropped 0 bases, with 9 bases sitting between them. The germline gives CDR1 SGHTA, CDR2 FQGNSA. The CDR3 coding sequence is TGTGCCAGCAGCTTAGCCCGCGTCAGCTCCTACGAGCAGTACTTC. Translation: CASSLARVSSYEQYF.

The chain employs TRBV5-4 and TRBJ2-5; maybe TRBD1 (5 bases). V gave up 0 bases and J gave up 1 base, with 10 bases separating them. This CDR3 has 15 residues. CDR1 and CDR2 from the germline V gene are SGHNT and YYREEE (reference sequence). The CDR3 bases are TGTGCCAGCAGCTTGGCCTCAGGGCCCCAAGAGACCCAGTACTTC. Its protein product is CASSLASGPQETQYF.

V gene TRBV5-1 combines with J gene TRBJ2-5; 8 bases are shared with TRBD2. With 2 bases clipped from V and 8 bases from J, the junction kept 8 bases outside the gene matches. CDR1 and CDR2 from the germline V gene are SGHRS and YFSETQ. The length of the CDR3 is 14 residues. The CDR3 loop is CASSFRSREETQYF. The CDR3 DNA sequence: TGCGCCAGCAGCTTTCGTTCGCGGGAGGAAACCCAGTACTTC. The full variable domain, its missing parts supplied by reference TRBV5-1 and TRBJ2-5, is KAGVTQTPRYLIKTRGQQVTLSCSPISGHRSVSWYQQTPGQGLQFLFEYFSETQRNKGNFPGRFSGRQFSNSRSEMNVSTLELGDSALYLCASSFRSREETQYFGPGTRLLVL.

This clone was seen more than once but under ten times. Other DNA sequences in this specimen translate into the identical CDR3. The chain is built from TRBV2 and TRBJ2-3, with D unresolved. The CDR3 has 12 amino acids. The germline CDR1 and CDR2 sequences are SNHLY and FYNNEI. V lost 2 bases and J 3 bases, leaving 3 bases between the germline ends. The CDR3 DNA reads TGTGCCAGCAGTGAAAGGACAGATACGCAGTATTTT. The encoded protein is CASSERTDTQYF.

This clone has just a few counts. This chain uses TRBV15 with TRBJ2-5, with a possible D match to TRBD1 (5 bases). Germline V gene data show CDR1 as LNHNV and CDR2 as YYDKDF (reference sequence). V lost 0 bases and J lost 5, with 7 bases in between. This CDR3 comprises 13 residues. The CDR3 DNA sequence: TGTGCCACCAGCAGAGATCAGGGCGAGACCCAGTACTTC. It specifies CATSRDQGETQYF.